What follows describes a single TCR beta chain. Its antigen is as yet unknown. The data were obtained in a study of T cells in localized non-small cell lung cancer. Study observations and caveats: Researchers found a median approximately 57 of the top 100 tumor clones in adjacent lung.

The repertoire was sequenced with immunoSEQ multiplex PCR; TCRdb's copy has only in-frame clones and lacks some. Altogether approximately 52,000 clones are present, roughly 80% being singletons, with the ten largest covering roughly a sixth. V lost 4 bases and J lost 2, with 9 bases in between. CDR1 is SGHDN, CDR2 FVKESK, per germline. The CDR3 has 15 residues. Sequences were derived from peripheral blood, sampled before any cancer treatment. This receptor was identified in a man aged 40 to 75 with stage I squamous cell lung carcinoma. The chain combines TRBV14 with TRBJ1-6; unclear D gene. The CDR3 loop is CASSPHGAYNSPLHF. CDR3 DNA: TGTGCCAGCAGCCCACACGGCGCCTATAATTCACCCCTCCACTTT.